The rows below give T cell receptor beta chains drawn from one sample of a study of regulatory T cells in long-lasting Graves disease. A single record per CDR3 protein comes from TCRdb applying MiXCR to the multiplex PCR reads. The table shows around 480,000 distinct CDR3 sequences, with about 15% occurring only once. The same sample was also studied in work on T cells in Graves' hyperthyroidism and ophthalmopathy.

Specimen: peripheral blood mononuclear cells (PBMCs), collected at new diagnosis, from a patient treated with antithyroid drugs. These receptors were collected from a woman aged 40-65 years with Graves disease. Each CDR3 is given with its conserved first and last residue. Fields, in order: J gene, D gene, clone size, V gene, CDR3 DNA, CDR3 protein. A D gene is named only where the DNA matches it firmly. Clone sizes are given selectively: once, few, many, or a class where the clone is expanded.

>TRBJ2-5|.|.|TRBV11-2
TGTGCCAGCAGCTTGGGGCTGAGGCAAGAGACCCAGTACTTC
CASSLGLRQETQYF
>TRBJ1-2|.|many|TRBV28
TGTGCCAGCAGTTCCACTAATAACTATGGCTACACCTTC
CASSSTNNYGYTF
>TRBJ1-3|.|.|TRBV7-9
TGTGCCAGCAGCTTACAGGACAACTCTGGAAACACCATATATTTT
CASSLQDNSGNTIYF
>TRBJ2-7|.|many|TRBV3-1
TGTGCCAGCTCACAGTACTCCTACGAGCAGTACTTC
CASSQYSYEQYF
>TRBJ1-1|.|many|TRBV11-2
TGTGCCAGCAGCTTAGCTTCACCGAACACTGAAGCTTTCTTT
CASSLASPNTEAFF
>TRBJ2-2|.|few|TRBV5-1
TGCGCCAGCAGCTTGACCCAACTGACTGGCGGGGAGCTGTTTTTT
CASSLTQLTGGELFF
>TRBJ2-3|.|.|TRBV6-1
TGTGCCAGCACGTCTGGAGGGGGCCAAGGGACAGATACGCAGTATTTT
CASTSGGGQGTDTQYF
>TRBJ1-5|.|many|TRBV2
TGTGCCAGCAGTGATGGGGTCAGACTTAATCAGCCCCAGCATTTT
CASSDGVRLNQPQHF
>TRBJ2-1|.|many|TRBV7-6
TGTGCCAGCAGCTTAATTCAAGGGGCTGGTGAGCAGTTCTTC
CASSLIQGAGEQFF
>TRBJ1-1|.|once|TRBV2
TGTGCCAGCAAAAACAGGTACACTGAAGCTTTCTTT
CASKNRYTEAFF
>TRBJ1-1|.|.|TRBV9
TGTGCCAGCAGCGTAGGGGGTTCCCGGGGGACTGAAGCTTTCTTT
CASSVGGSRGTEAFF
>TRBJ2-3|TRBD2|many|TRBV28
TGTGCCAGCAGGGGGGTAGCGGGGGGTCATCACACAGATACGCAGTATTTT
CASRGVAGGHHTDTQYF
>TRBJ2-1|.|many|TRBV7-8
TGTGCCAGCAGCCCCCCCCGGAATGAGCAGTTCTTC
CASSPPRNEQFF
>TRBJ1-1|.|.|TRBV11-2
TGTGCCAGCCGCCCGGCGGGGATGAACACTGAAGCTTTCTTT
CASRPAGMNTEAFF
>TRBJ1-3|.|.|TRBV7-9
TGTGCCAGCAGGCGAATTCAAGGAAACACCATATATTTT
CASRRIQGNTIYF
>TRBJ1-1|.|.|TRBV7-9
TGTGCCAGCAGTCCGCAGGGAGGCAGGACCAACACTGAAGCTTTCTTT
CASSPQGGRTNTEAFF
>TRBJ2-1|TRBD2|.|TRBV4-2
TGTGCCAGCAGCCACGACCCCGGGGGGAATTACAATGAGCAGTTCTTC
CASSHDPGGNYNEQFF
>TRBJ2-5|TRBD2|.|TRBV28
TGTGCCAGCAGTTTATCCGGGACTAGCGGGGCCTCGCCCCAAGAGACCCGGTACTTC
CASSLSGTSGASPQETRYF
>TRBJ2-3|.|many|TRBV12-3/TRBV12-4
TGTGCCAGCAGCCCCACCCCCCCTTCTCTGGCGGGTACGCAGTATTTT
CASSPTPPSLAGTQYF
>TRBJ1-6|TRBD1|few|TRBV7-9
TGTGCCAGCAGCTTCGACAGGGCCAATTCACCCCTCCACTTT
CASSFDRANSPLHF
>TRBJ2-7|.|few|TRBV4-1
TGCGCCAGCAGCCAAGCCTCTAACATCAGGGGAAGCGAGCAGTACTTC
CASSQASNIRGSEQYF
>TRBJ2-3|TRBD2|.|TRBV19
TGTGCCAGTAGTATACTAGCGGGGGGTCTTATCACAGATACGCAGTATTTT
CASSILAGGLITDTQYF
>TRBJ1-5|.|.|TRBV20-1
TGCAGTGCTTCCAGGGGACGGCAGCCCCAGCATTTT
CSASRGRQPQHF
>TRBJ1-4|TRBD1|many|TRBV20-1
TGCAGTGCGACAGGGCTCGCTAATGAAAAACTGTTTTTT
CSATGLANEKLFF
>TRBJ2-7|.|many|TRBV9
TGTGCCAGCAGCGTTGGGGGCAGCCAAGTGTACGAGCAGTACTTC
CASSVGGSQVYEQYF
>TRBJ1-6|.|.|TRBV10-2
TGCGCCAGCAGTTACTTTTCTTCACCCCTCCACTTT
CASSYFSSPLHF
>TRBJ1-1|TRBD1|.|TRBV9
TGTGCCAGCAGCAGAGGACAGGGCCCTGAAGCTTTCTTT
CASSRGQGPEAFF
>TRBJ2-5|.|many|TRBV2
TGTGCCAGCATGGCCAGCGGCGAGACCCAGTACTTC
CASMASGETQYF
>TRBJ1-6|TRBD1|.|TRBV30
TGTGCCTGGGGTGTCCGGGACAGGGGTTCACCCCTCCACTTT
CAWGVRDRGSPLHF
>TRBJ1-2|.|many|TRBV7-9
TGTGCCAGCAGCGCCCCCGGCGGCAGGGGATATGGCTACACCTTC
CASSAPGGRGYGYTF
>TRBJ1-3|TRBD1|.|TRBV5-1
TGTGCCGGCAGCCTACAGGGGGCGAAAGGAAACACCATATATTTT
CAGSLQGAKGNTIYF
>TRBJ2-1|.|many|TRBV2
TGTGCCAGCAGCAAAACAGGGTTCGATAGCAATGAGCAGTTCTTC
CASSKTGFDSNEQFF
>TRBJ2-5|TRBD1|.|TRBV19
TGTGCCAGTAGCTCCTACAGGGGAGTTGAGACCCAGTACTTC
CASSSYRGVETQYF
>TRBJ2-1|.|few|TRBV20-1
TGCAGTGCTAGAATCCAGGTATACAATGAGCAGTTCTTC
CSARIQVYNEQFF
>TRBJ1-5|.|many|TRBV5-1
TGCGCCAGCAGCTTCGGGACATCTAATCAGCCCCAGCATTTT
CASSFGTSNQPQHF
>TRBJ1-1|TRBD1|many|TRBV20-1
TGCAGTGCTAGTCCCCGGGACAGGGGGTATACTGAAGCTTTCTTT
CSASPRDRGYTEAFF
>TRBJ1-2|.|many|TRBV7-2
TGTGCCAGCACCCCGGGAGAGGACCTCGTCGGCGGCTACACCTTC
CASTPGEDLVGGYTF
>TRBJ2-7|TRBD1|many|TRBV6-1
TGTGCCAGCAGACAGGGGGGAAGCTCCTACGAGCAGTACTTC
CASRQGGSSYEQYF
>TRBJ1-1|.|few|TRBV11-2
TGTGCCAGCAGCTTAGATCTCGTTACGTATGAAGCTTTCTTT
CASSLDLVTYEAFF
>TRBJ1-1|.|many|TRBV3-1
TGTGCCAGCAGCCAACCGTTGGGACTTGAAGCTTTCTTT
CASSQPLGLEAFF
>TRBJ2-7|TRBD2|.|TRBV28
TGTGCCAGCAGACCCGCGGGAGACGGCTTAGGGGAGCAGTACTTC
CASRPAGDGLGEQYF
>TRBJ2-7|.|many|TRBV6-5
TGTGCCAGCAGTTACTCGTCTCCCCAAACAGGTGGGGTCCTCGAGCAGTACTTC
CASSYSSPQTGGVLEQYF
>TRBJ1-2|.|.|TRBV5-4
TGTGCCAGCAGCTTGGATAGTCGGTCAAACTATGGCTACACCTTC
CASSLDSRSNYGYTF
>TRBJ2-7|.|few|TRBV29-1
TGCAGCGCCTTTGAAAACTCCTACGAGCAGTACTTC
CSAFENSYEQYF